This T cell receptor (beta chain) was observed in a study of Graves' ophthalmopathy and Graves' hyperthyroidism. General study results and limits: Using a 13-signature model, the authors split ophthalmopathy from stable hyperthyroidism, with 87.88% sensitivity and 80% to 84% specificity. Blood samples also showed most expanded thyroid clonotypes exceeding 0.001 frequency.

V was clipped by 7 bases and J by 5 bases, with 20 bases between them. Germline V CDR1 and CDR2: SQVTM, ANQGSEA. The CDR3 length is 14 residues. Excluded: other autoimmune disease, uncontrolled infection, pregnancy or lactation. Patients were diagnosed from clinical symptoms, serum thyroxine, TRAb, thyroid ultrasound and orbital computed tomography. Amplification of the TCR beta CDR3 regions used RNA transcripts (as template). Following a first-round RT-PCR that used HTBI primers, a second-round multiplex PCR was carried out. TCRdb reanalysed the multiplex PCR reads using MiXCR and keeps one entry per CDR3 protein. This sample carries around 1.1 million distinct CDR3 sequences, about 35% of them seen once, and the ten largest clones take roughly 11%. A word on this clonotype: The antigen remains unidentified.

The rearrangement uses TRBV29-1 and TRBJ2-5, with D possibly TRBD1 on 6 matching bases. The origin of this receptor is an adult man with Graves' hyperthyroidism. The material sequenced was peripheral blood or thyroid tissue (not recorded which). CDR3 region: CSGLHLGGLETQYF. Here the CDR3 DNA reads TGCAGCGGCTTACACCTTGGGGGCTTGGAGACCCAGTACTTC.